The 10 T cell receptor beta chains below all came from one sample that was sequenced in a study of shared clonotypes between healthy human individuals. Sequenced by immunoSEQ multiplex PCR; TCRdb stores in-frame clones only, minus some. The sample lists more than 2 million clones, approximately 95% occurring once. The source material was naive CD4+ T cells sorted from blood. Subset noted: CD45RA+ positively selected. Receptors were obtained from a man younger than 35 in good health.

The chain couples TRBV6-1 to TRBJ2-7; D perhaps matches TRBD1 (5 bases). Germline V gene data show CDR1 as MNHNS and CDR2 as SASEGT. Trimming shortened V by 6 bases and J by 4 bases, and 16 bases separated the two germline ends. CDR3 length: 14 residues. The CDR3 sequence is CASSDWKGIYEQYF. CDR3 nucleotide sequence: TGTGCCAGCAGCGACTGGAAGGGGATTTACGAGCAGTACTTC.

This clone is a singleton in its sample. This chain uses TRBV6-5 with TRBJ2-3; the D gene is possibly TRBD1 (5 bases). The ends were cut back, 6 bases at V and 1 base at J, with 14 bases in the middle. The length of the CDR3 is 15 residues. CDR1 and CDR2 (germline): MNHEY, SVGAGI. The DNA of the CDR3 is TGTGCCAGCAGCCCCGGAGAGACAGGCACAGATACGCAGTATTTT. It codes for CASSPGETGTDTQYF.

This chain links TRBV4-2 with TRBJ2-7; D may be TRBD1 (6 bases). CDR1 is LGHNA, CDR2 YNFKEQ, per germline. V lost 5 bases and J lost 3, with 17 bases in between. The CDR3 has 15 residues. The CDR3 here is CASSSQTGGHYEQYF. CDR3 DNA: TGTGCCAGCAGCTCTCAAACTGGGGGACACTACGAGCAGTACTTC.

About this clone itself: Other DNA sequences of this sample code for an identical CDR3. The genes are TRBV7-3 and TRBJ1-5; D might be TRBD1 (5 bases). The V end was cut by 5 bases, the J end by 7 bases, with 12 bases between. The CDR3 sequence is 13 residues long. Germline V lookup: CDR1 SGHTA, CDR2 FQGTGA. This chain's CDR3 is CASSLTEGQPQHF. Here the CDR3 DNA reads TGTGCCAGCAGCCTCACGGAGGGGCAGCCCCAGCATTTT.

This clone was observed a handful of times. The V call is TRBV19, the J call TRBJ1-6; unclear D gene. CDR1 and CDR2 (germline): LNHDA, SQIVND (reference sequence). V was trimmed by 3 bases and J by 5 bases, leaving 11 bases between them. The CDR3 has 15 residues. The CDR3 bases are TGTGCCAGTAGTATGGCAGCTAAGGATAATTCACCCCTCCACTTT. Its translation: CASSMAAKDNSPLHF. The full variable domain, rest sourced from reference TRBV19 and TRBJ1-6, is DGGITQSPKYLFRKEGQNVTLSCEQNLNHDAMYWYRQDPGQGLRLIYYSQIVNDFQKGDIAEGYSVSREKKESFPLTVTSAQKNPTAFYLCASSMAAKDNSPLHFGNGTRLTVT.

The chain is built from TRBV6-6 and TRBJ2-3, with TRBD2 matching 8 bases. CDR1 MNHNY and CDR2 SVGAGI come from the germline V gene (reference sequence). After removal of 10 bases from V and 6 bases from J, the junction contained 15 bases not matched to a gene. The CDR3 loop spans 15 amino acids. The CDR3 spells CATLLAGTARDTQYF. The DNA of the CDR3 is TGTGCCACTCTCTTAGCGGGGACGGCAAGGGATACGCAGTATTTT.

This clone was seen only once. This chain links TRBV21-1 with TRBJ2-7; no DNA check was done on the table's D call, TRBD1. TRBV21-1 is flagged as a pseudogene. CDR3 length: 13 residues. CDR3 DNA sequence: TGTGCCAGCAGCAAAATTATCAGATACGAGCAGTACTTC. Residues: CASSKIIRYEQYF.

The gene calls are TRBV28 and TRBJ1-1, with D possibly TRBD1 on 5 matching bases. The V gene lost 6 bases and the J gene lost 7 bases, with 18 bases spanning the gap. CDR1 is MDHEN, CDR2 SYDVKM, per germline. The CDR3 has 14 residues. The CDR3 is CASSEVGTAIEAFF. The DNA for the CDR3 is TGTGCCAGCAGCGAAGTCGGGACGGCCATTGAAGCTTTCTTT.

This rearrangement joins TRBV5-4 to TRBJ1-2, with D possibly TRBD1 on 5 matching bases. Deletions cut 4 bases from V and 4 bases from J, with 11 bases between. The CDR3 is 13 residues long. The germline V gene encodes CDR1 SGHNT and CDR2 YYREEE (reference sequence). The chain's CDR3 is CASSPDRTYGYTF. The DNA for the CDR3 is TGTGCCAGCAGCCCTGACAGAACCTATGGCTACACCTTC.

The chain is built from TRBV6-1 and TRBJ1-5, with 7 bases aligning to TRBD1. Germline CDR1 and CDR2: MNHNS and SASEGT. The V gene end was trimmed by 8 bases and the J gene end by 12 bases; junction bases not matched to a gene: 13. The CDR3 consists of 13 residues. For the CDR3, the DNA is TGTGCCAGCGTCGGAACAGGGGAAGGTCACCAGCATTTT. It translates to CASVGTGEGHQHF.